The sequence of this T cell receptor (beta chain) was determined in a study of blood T cell repertoires in COVID-19. Study-wide background: Samples representing acute and convalescent COVID-19 were sourced from the United States, Italy and Spain.

Original handling: The authors estimated nucleated cell counts from reference gene primer amplification. Sequencing used immunoSEQ multiplex PCR; TCRdb keeps in-frame clones, though not all of them. The DNA was the basis for D and trimming; V, J and clone size are from that table. The sample yields about 190,000 clones, roughly 84% seen once. Sequencing was carried out using peripheral blood. The sequence was obtained from a woman in her thirties or forties who had recovered from COVID-19.

The CDR3 DNA sequence: TGTGCCAGCAGCCCGACAGGGGATGGCTACACCTTC. Its protein product is CASSPTGDGYTF. The chain couples TRBV6-1 to TRBJ1-2, with 8 bases that match TRBD1. The CDR3 is 12 residues long. With 6 bases clipped from V and 6 bases from J, the junction kept 3 bases outside the gene matches. CDR1 and CDR2 (germline): MNHNS, SASEGT.